These T cell receptor beta chains were read from a single sample in a study of blood T cells in healthy people across ages. Via MiXCR, TCRdb re-called the 5' RACE reads, giving one row per CDR3 protein. The sample contains 600,000 to 900,000 distinct CDR3 sequences, roughly 24% of which appear only once. The sample was also linked to a second study, of T cells of mothers and their children.

Sample: blood. The receptors stem from a boy aged 5-17 years in good health. The CDR3 runs from the conserved cysteine through the conserved F or W.

v_gene	j_gene	CDR3aa
TRBV11-2	TRBJ2-5	CASSFPSGGPETQYF
TRBV10-3	TRBJ2-7	CATQLRAETYEQYF
TRBV16	TRBJ1-1	CASSQSARVGLNTEAFF
TRBV7-2	TRBJ2-1	CASSLLTGGPGEQFF
TRBV15	TRBJ2-7	CATSIGGQGAYEQYF
TRBV4-1	TRBJ2-7	CASSQGPGQGYEQYF
TRBV7-9	TRBJ2-1	CASRGRSSYNEQFF
TRBV7-9	TRBJ2-1	CARSLAIRLAGVDEQFF
TRBV10-3	TRBJ2-2	CAISVSEAYAGELFF
TRBV7-9	TRBJ2-1	CASSLVSGGANEQFF
TRBV6-6	TRBJ1-1	CASSRDRGYTEAFF
TRBV12-3/TRBV12-4	TRBJ2-1	CASSLAERGPYNEQFF
TRBV20-1	TRBJ1-1	CSARFLLTVGPNTEAFF
TRBV12-3/TRBV12-4	TRBJ1-2	CASRKQGTIYYGYTF
TRBV28	TRBJ2-1	CASSFRGGVGNEQFF
TRBV6-1	TRBJ1-4	CASSRLSGTGGEKLFF
TRBV6-6	TRBJ2-2	CASSLRPPPNTGELFF
TRBV5-5	TRBJ1-4	CASSFKGRNEKLFF
TRBV4-1	TRBJ1-1	CASSQDQGMNTEAFF
TRBV20-1	TRBJ2-7	CSATTGLAFHEQYF